Each of the 28 T cell receptor beta chains below was sequenced from the same sample in a study of shared clonotypes between healthy human individuals. Clones were read by immunoSEQ multiplex PCR, and TCRdb kept only the in-frame ones, dropping some. The sample contains 950,000 to 1,100,000 clones, about 75% of which appear only once. Sequencing was carried out using memory CD4+ T cells sorted from blood. Subset in this sample: CD45RA-negative fraction. The receptors were sampled from a man younger than 30 in good health.

Concerning this clone: The sample has other DNA sequences that encode this CDR3 too. The CDR3 reads CASSEAGGYGYTF. For the CDR3, the DNA is TGTGCCAGCAGTGAAGCAGGAGGCTATGGCTACACCTTC. The genes are TRBV2 and TRBJ1-2; D gene ambiguous. Germline V gives CDR1 SNHLY, CDR2 FYNNEI. Trimming removed 0 bases at V and 4 bases at J, with 6 bases between. This CDR3 has 13 amino acids.

The gene calls are TRBV6-6 and TRBJ2-1, with TRBD1 matching over 11 bases. Trimming cost V 2 bases and J 7 bases; bases outside gene matches: 4. Looked up from germline, CDR1 is MNHNY and CDR2 is SVGAGI (reference sequence). This CDR3 comprises 15 residues. The CDR3 DNA reads as TGTGCCAGCAGTTACACGGGGACAGGGGGTAATGAGCAGTTCTTC. Translating it yields CASSYTGTGGNEQFF.

V gene TRBV2 combines with J gene TRBJ1-5; TRBD1 matches at 8 bases. The CDR3 contains 15 residues. Looked up from germline, CDR1 is SNHLY and CDR2 is FYNNEI. V lost 6 bases, J lost 4 bases, and 8 bases stayed unmatched. The CDR3 is CASSAGQGGNQPQHF. In DNA form, the CDR3 reads TGTGCCAGCAGCGCCGGACAGGGAGGGAATCAGCCCCAGCATTTT.

The rearrangement uses TRBV6-1 and TRBJ1-1; D gene ambiguous. The CDR3 runs 13 residues. Deletions cut 6 bases from V and 1 base from J, with 9 bases between. Looked up from germline, CDR1 is MNHNS and CDR2 is SASEGT. CDR3 in amino acids: CASSPVSNTEAFF. Written as DNA, the CDR3 is TGTGCCAGCAGCCCCGTATCGAACACTGAAGCTTTCTTT.

For the CDR3, the DNA is TGTGCCAGCAGGACGGGGGGAGGTAATGAGCAGTTCTTC. Amino acid sequence: CASRTGGGNEQFF. This chain links TRBV2 with TRBJ2-1, with TRBD2 matching over 7 bases. V was clipped by 6 bases and J by 7 bases; unmatched bases: 6. Germline V CDR1 and CDR2: SNHLY, FYNNEI. This CDR3 contains 13 residues.

The genes are TRBV7-9 and TRBJ1-4; 7 nucleotides agree with TRBD1. The ends lost 5 bases at V and 7 bases at J; junction bases unmatched: 10. Per germline, CDR1 SEHNR and CDR2 FQNEAQ (reference sequence). The CDR3 is 15 residues long. This chain's CDR3 is CASSPGTVELEKLFF. The CDR3 DNA follows: TGTGCCAGCAGCCCGGGGACAGTGGAACTTGAAAAACTGTTTTTT. The whole variable domain, remainder taken from reference TRBV7-9 and TRBJ1-4, is DTGVSQNPRHKITKRGQNVTFRCDPISEHNRLYWYRQTLGQGPEFLTYFQNEAQLEKSRLLSDRFSAERPKGSFSTLEIQRTEQGDSAMYLCASSPGTVELEKLFFGSGTQLSVL.

At least ten counts were recorded for this clone. The sample has other DNA sequences that encode this CDR3 too. The chain employs TRBV27 and TRBJ2-2; 10 nucleotides match TRBD1. The CDR3 has 16 residues. CDR1 MNHEY and CDR2 SMNVEV come from the germline V gene (reference sequence). The V and J ends lost 0 bases and 4 bases, in that order; junction bases with no gene match: 2. Here the CDR3 DNA reads TGTGCCAGCAGTTTATCCCGGACAGGGGGCACCGGGGAGCTGTTTTTT. Its protein is CASSLSRTGGTGELFF.

The chain links TRBV25-1 to TRBJ1-4, with no clear D. The CDR3 contains 15 residues. Trimming removed 1 base at V and 4 bases at J, with 10 bases between. Germline CDR1 MGHDK, CDR2 SYGVNS. This CDR3 is CASSEFGSRNEKLFF. Here the CDR3 DNA reads TGTGCCAGCAGTGAATTTGGTTCCCGTAATGAAAAACTGTTTTTT.

V and J are TRBV7-9 and TRBJ2-7, with unresolved D. V was cut by 5 bases and J by 5 bases, with 7 bases left in between. The CDR3 sequence is 11 residues long. Germline V gene lookup returns CDR1 SEHNR and CDR2 FQNEAQ (reference sequence). CDR3 bases: TGTGCCAGCAGCCTTTGGGACGAGCAGTACTTC. It specifies CASSLWDEQYF.

V gene TRBV19 combines with J gene TRBJ1-2; TRBD1 is a possible D gene (6 bases). V was trimmed by 5 bases and J by 4 bases, leaving 11 bases between them. Germline values: CDR1 LNHDA, CDR2 SQIVND (reference sequence). The CDR3 has 13 residues. DNA for the CDR3: TGTGCCAGTAGTCCACAGGGATCCTATGGCTACACCTTC. Its translation is CASSPQGSYGYTF.

The chain recombines TRBV6-1 with TRBJ1-2; D might be TRBD1 (6 bases). The CDR3 totals 15 residues. V gave up 5 bases and J gave up 4 bases, with 17 bases separating them. Germline V gene sequence: CDR1 MNHNS, CDR2 SASEGT. CDR3 DNA: TGTGCCAGCAGTCCACAGGGAGGGGGGCCCTATGGCTACACCTTC. As protein: CASSPQGGGPYGYTF.

The J gene is TRBJ1-4, the V gene TRBV25-1; 10 nucleotides agree with TRBD1. CDR1 is MGHDK and CDR2 is SYGVNS in the germline V gene. With V trimmed by 4 bases and J by 3 bases, 2 bases remained unmatched. The CDR3 sequence is 15 residues long. For the CDR3, the DNA is TGTGCCAGCAGTGGACAGGGGGCTGCTAATGAAAAACTGTTTTTT. This encodes CASSGQGAANEKLFF.

The CDR3 is CASSTSGRRTGELFF. CDR3 coding DNA: TGCGCCAGCAGTACTAGCGGGAGGCGAACCGGGGAGCTGTTTTTT. The chain employs TRBV10-2 and TRBJ2-2; 12 bases map to TRBD2. After removal of 5 bases from V and 5 bases from J, the junction contained 3 bases not matched to a gene. This CDR3 has 15 amino acids. Germline loops: CDR1 WSHSY, CDR2 SAAADI.

This chain links TRBV28 with TRBJ1-1; the D gene is possibly TRBD1 (6 bases). In germline, CDR1 is MDHEN, CDR2 SYDVKM. The CDR3 loop spans 17 amino acids. V lost 6 bases and J 1 base, leaving 21 bases between the germline ends. The CDR3 sequence is CASRISLGGGGNTEAFF. The CDR3 DNA is TGTGCCAGCAGGATTTCACTAGGGGGAGGCGGGAACACTGAAGCTTTCTTT.

The CDR3 loop is CASSLGNSPTDTQYF. The CDR3 coding sequence is TGTGCCAGCAGTTTGGGCAACAGTCCCACAGATACGCAGTATTTT. The chain uses TRBV27 and TRBJ2-3; D unclear. CDR3 length: 15 amino acids. The germline V gene encodes CDR1 MNHEY and CDR2 SMNVEV (reference sequence). Trimming took off 3 bases at V and 2 bases at J, with 12 bases between the two ends.

The chain links TRBV9 to TRBJ2-5, with a weak D call TRBD1 (5 bases). Germline V gene sequence: CDR1 SGDLS, CDR2 YYNGEE. CDR3 size: 15 residues. Trimming left V 0 bases short and J 5 bases short, with 14 bases between. CDR3 loop: CASSVAVRARETQYF. The CDR3 region has the DNA TGTGCCAGCAGCGTAGCCGTCAGGGCTCGGGAGACCCAGTACTTC.

Regarding this clone: Other DNA sequences in the same sample also yield this CDR3. The gene calls are TRBV5-1 and TRBJ2-3, with a possible D match to TRBD1 (5 bases). CDR3 length equals 15 residues. CDR1 is SGHRS and CDR2 is YFSETQ in the germline V gene. V shed 0 bases and J shed 0 bases, with 8 bases lying between them. CDR3 DNA sequence: TGCGCCAGCAGCTTGGCAGGGCCCAGCACAGATACGCAGTATTTT. Its translation: CASSLAGPSTDTQYF.

This clone was counted only a few times. The chain recombines TRBV19 with TRBJ1-6; D not certain. Germline-derived CDR1 and CDR2 are LNHDA and SQIVND (reference sequence). Trimming left V 3 bases short and J 9 bases short, with 12 bases between. The CDR3 runs 14 residues. CDR3 amino acids: CASSIRVSGSPLHF. CDR3 in DNA: TGTGCCAGTAGTATCCGAGTTTCGGGTTCACCCCTCCACTTT.

V usage is TRBV14 and J usage is TRBJ2-3; D might be TRBD2 (5 bases). CDR3 size: 12 residues. V gave up 4 bases and J gave up 7 bases, with 9 bases separating them. The V gene's germline CDR1 is SGHDN and CDR2 FVKESK. CDR3 residues: CASSPGVHTQYF. In DNA, the CDR3 is TGTGCCAGCAGCCCCGGGGTACATACGCAGTATTTT. The whole variable domain, remainder taken from reference TRBV14 and TRBJ2-3, is EAGVTQFPSHSVIEKGQTVTLRCDPISGHDNLYWYRRVMGKEIKFLLHFVKESKQDESGMPNNRFLAERTGGTYSTLKVQPAELEDSGVYFCASSPGVHTQYFGPGTRLTVL.

V is TRBV7-9 and J is TRBJ1-2; 8 bases line up with TRBD1. J gave up 8 bases and V 5 bases, and 7 bases lay outside the gene matches. CDR3 length equals 13 residues. The germline gives CDR1 SEHNR, CDR2 FQNEAQ (reference sequence). CDR3 bases: TGTGCCAGCAGCCACGGACAGGGCGGCGGCTACACCTTC. Translated, it gives CASSHGQGGGYTF.

The rearrangement uses TRBV30 and TRBJ2-5; TRBD1 or TRBD2 may be the D gene (6 bases each). This CDR3 has 15 amino acids. In germline, CDR1 is GTSNPN, CDR2 SVGIG (reference sequence). Trimming shortened V by 7 bases and J by 3 bases, and 21 bases separated the two germline ends. For the CDR3, the DNA is TGTGCCTCCGGATCGGCGGGGACAAATAAAGAGACCCAGTACTTC. Residues: CASGSAGTNKETQYF.

The gene calls are TRBV5-1 and TRBJ2-5; tentatively, D is TRBD1 or TRBD2 (5 bases each). The CDR3 length is 15 residues. Trimming shortened V by 7 bases and J by 1 base, and 17 bases separated the two germline ends. The V gene's germline CDR1 is SGHRS and CDR2 YFSETQ. The chain's CDR3 is CASQRGTDPQETQYF. The CDR3 DNA follows: TGCGCCAGCCAGCGAGGGACGGACCCCCAAGAGACCCAGTACTTC.

The V and J genes are TRBV7-2 and TRBJ2-7; D perhaps matches TRBD2 (5 bases). Germline CDR1 reads SGHTA; CDR2 reads FQGNSA. Between the trimmed V and J ends, which lost 6 bases and 0 bases, there was a span of 6 bases. CDR3 length: 12 amino acids. CDR3 in amino acids: CASREVSYEQYF. CDR3 bases: TGTGCCAGCAGGGAGGTCTCCTACGAGCAGTACTTC.

V is TRBV7-2 and J is TRBJ2-1, with a weak D call TRBD2 (6 bases). CDR1 SGHTA and CDR2 FQGNSA come from the germline V gene. The V end was cut by 3 bases, the J end by 4 bases, with 13 bases between. The CDR3 loop spans 15 amino acids. The CDR3 loop reads CASSLTGGKYNEQFF. The DNA for the CDR3 is TGTGCCAGCAGCTTGACCGGGGGTAAATACAATGAGCAGTTCTTC. The complete variable domain, with remaining parts taken from reference TRBV7-2 and TRBJ2-1, reads GAGVSQSPSNKVTEKGKDVELRCDPISGHTALYWYRQSLGQGLEFLIYFQGNSAPDKSGLPSDRFSAERTGGSVSTLTIQRTQQEDSAVYLCASSLTGGKYNEQFFGPGTRLTVL.

The chain combines TRBV28 with TRBJ2-1; 16 positions agree with TRBD2. The CDR3 runs to 19 residues. Trimming took 6 bases from V and 6 from J; bases not matched to a gene: 14. Germline lookup yields CDR1 MDHEN and CDR2 SYDVKM. The CDR3 nucleotides are TGTGCCAGCAGCCGCCCGCAGGGACTAGCGGGAGGGCAAGTCAATGAGCAGTTCTTC. Translation gives CASSRPQGLAGGQVNEQFF.

The genes are TRBV5-1 and TRBJ2-2; a weak D match, TRBD2 (6 bases). Between the trimmed V and J ends, which lost 0 bases and 4 bases, there was a span of 16 bases. Germline assignment: CDR1 SGHRS and CDR2 YFSETQ. This CDR3 comprises 17 residues. CDR3 in DNA: TGCGCCAGCAGCTTGGGACCCACCCGGGGAGGCACCGGGGAGCTGTTTTTT. This translates into CASSLGPTRGGTGELFF.

This chain links TRBV11-1 with TRBJ2-7; D is undetermined. The V gene lost 5 bases and the J gene lost 2 bases, with 13 bases spanning the gap. The germline CDR1 and CDR2 sequences are SGHAT and FQDESV (reference sequence). CDR3 length: 14 residues. CDR3 in amino acids: CASSRKATTYEQYF. The DNA for the CDR3 is TGTGCCAGCAGCCGAAAGGCCACAACCTACGAGCAGTACTTC. Full variable domain (missing parts from reference TRBV11-1 and TRBJ2-7): EAEVAQSPRYKITEKSQAVAFWCDPISGHATLYWYRQILGQGPELLVQFQDESVVDDSQLPKDRFSAERLKGVDSTLKIQPAELGDSAMYLCASSRKATTYEQYFGPGTRLTVT.

This clone was detected many times. The chain links TRBV7-2 to TRBJ1-2; D not resolved. V was cut by 5 bases and J by 0 bases, with 16 bases left in between. CDR1 and CDR2 from the germline V gene are SGHTA and FQGNSA. The CDR3 spans 16 residues. The CDR3 loop is CASSRMNGLTNYGYTF. The CDR3 DNA reads TGTGCCAGCAGCCGCATGAATGGGCTTACTAACTATGGCTACACCTTC. Full variable domain (missing parts from reference TRBV7-2 and TRBJ1-2): GAGVSQSPSNKVTEKGKDVELRCDPISGHTALYWYRQSLGQGLEFLIYFQGNSAPDKSGLPSDRFSAERTGGSVSTLTIQRTQQEDSAVYLCASSRMNGLTNYGYTFGSGTRLTVV.